One and the same sample provided the 24 T cell receptor beta chains below, sequenced in a study of cytomegalovirus exposure and HLA in healthy donors. Assay used: immunoSEQ multiplex PCR; TCRdb lists only in-frame clones, some missing. The data show more than 150,000 clones, roughly 91% seen once. Sequencing used PBMCs. Source of these receptors: a man aged 18 to 30 in good health and CMV-seronegative.

The rearrangement uses TRBV13 and TRBJ2-5, with 11 positions matching TRBD1. Germline V gene sequence: CDR1 PRHDT, CDR2 FYEKMQ (reference sequence). V trimming: 5 bases; J trimming: 2 bases; junction bases outside the gene matches: 10. This CDR3 has 17 residues. Here the CDR3 DNA reads TGTGCCAGCAGCCTCTATGGACAGGGGGCATTACAAGAGACCCAGTACTTC. It specifies CASSLYGQGALQETQYF.

This chain connects TRBV18 to TRBJ1-2, with D possibly matching TRBD1 (6 bases). Germline V gene data show CDR1 as KGHSH and CDR2 as LQKENI. The germline V and J ends were trimmed by 2 bases and 4 bases, with 14 bases remaining between them. The CDR3 has 15 amino acids. CDR3 in DNA: TGTGCCAGCTCACCAGGGCAGGGGCCGGGCTATGGCTACACCTTC. Encoded protein: CASSPGQGPGYGYTF.

The V and J genes are TRBV27 and TRBJ1-2; D ambiguous. Germline assignment: CDR1 MNHEY and CDR2 SMNVEV (reference sequence). V was trimmed by 5 bases and J by 4 bases, leaving 11 bases between them. The length of the CDR3 is 13 residues. The CDR3 is CASSHDIGYGYTF. The CDR3 DNA is TGTGCCAGCAGTCACGACATCGGCTATGGCTACACCTTC.

The chain recombines TRBV19 with TRBJ1-2; 7 nucleotides match TRBD1. Per germline, CDR1 LNHDA and CDR2 SQIVND (reference sequence). V was pared by 7 bases and J by 1 base, with 6 bases of the junction left unmatched. This CDR3 is built from 14 residues. The DNA for the CDR3 is TGTGCCAGTATTAGAGGACAGGATAACTATGGCTACACCTTC. Translation: CASIRGQDNYGYTF. Full variable domain (missing parts from reference TRBV19 and TRBJ1-2): DGGITQSPKYLFRKEGQNVTLSCEQNLNHDAMYWYRQDPGQGLRLIYYSQIVNDFQKGDIAEGYSVSREKKESFPLTVTSAQKNPTAFYLCASIRGQDNYGYTFGSGTRLTVV.

The chain joins TRBV5-4 to TRBJ2-7; 8 bases line up with TRBD1. V shed 3 bases and J 1 base; nucleotides not matched to a gene: 9. The CDR3 is 16 residues long. CDR1 SGHNT and CDR2 YYREEE come from the germline V gene (reference sequence). The chain's CDR3 is CASSSLGQGTSYEQYF. The CDR3 DNA reads as TGTGCCAGCAGCTCCCTTGGACAGGGAACGTCCTACGAGCAGTACTTC.

About this clone itself: A junction end diverges from the germline sequence, so it may reflect a read error. This chain uses TRBV28 with TRBJ1-1; D might be TRBD1 (6 bases). Looked up from germline, CDR1 is MDHEN and CDR2 is SYDVKM. CDR3 size: 13 residues. CDR3 protein: CASSRYRDTEAFF. For the CDR3, the DNA is TGTGCCAGCAGTCGGTACCGGGACACAGAAGCTTTCTTT.

The chain is built from TRBV4-1 and TRBJ2-1; 7 nucleotides align to TRBD1. The CDR3 length is 17 residues. Germline lookup yields CDR1 MGHRA and CDR2 YSYEKL. After removal of 4 bases from V and 1 base from J, the junction contained 10 bases not matched to a gene. DNA for the CDR3: TGCGCCAGCAGCCCCGCCGCCGACAGGGCATCCTACAATGAGCAGTTCTTC. It specifies CASSPAADRASYNEQFF.

The CDR3 reads CASSSGTGELFF. The CDR3 DNA sequence: TGTGCCAGCAGTTCAGGGACCGGGGAGCTGTTTTTT. V usage is TRBV27 and J usage is TRBJ2-2; possible D gene TRBD1, 5 bases. V lost 4 bases, J lost 5 bases, and 5 bases lay in between. The V gene's germline CDR1 is MNHEY and CDR2 SMNVEV (reference sequence). CDR3 size: 12 residues.

This chain uses TRBV28 with TRBJ1-3; a possible D gene is TRBD1 (6 bases). Trimming took 3 bases from V and 1 from J, leaving 13 bases between them. CDR1 is MDHEN and CDR2 is SYDVKM in the germline V gene. The CDR3 loop spans 16 amino acids. CDR3 sequence reads: CASSFGGRRSGNTIYF. CDR3 sequence (DNA): TGTGCCAGCAGTTTCGGGGGGCGGAGGTCTGGAAACACCATATATTTT. The full variable domain, with the rest looked up from reference TRBV28 and TRBJ1-3, is DVKVTQSSRYLVKRTGEKVFLECVQDMDHENMFWYRQDPGLGLRLIYFSYDVKMKEKGDIPEGYSVSREKKERFSLILESASTNQTSMYLCASSFGGRRSGNTIYFGEGSWLTVV.

The V call is TRBV9, the J call TRBJ2-7, with D perhaps TRBD2 (6 bases). This CDR3 has 14 amino acids. V lost 2 bases and J lost 2, with 11 bases in between. CDR1 is SGDLS and CDR2 is YYNGEE in the germline V gene. CDR3 nucleotides: TGTGCCAGCAGCGTGACCGGGACTGCCTACGAGCAGTACTTC. This encodes CASSVTGTAYEQYF.

The V and J genes are TRBV25-1 and TRBJ2-2; TRBD1 might be the D (6 bases). Germline V gives CDR1 MGHDK, CDR2 SYGVNS. This CDR3 contains 14 residues. Written as DNA, the CDR3 is TGTGCTGCTGGGGCTCCAGGGGAAACCGGGGAGCTGTTTTTT. Its translation is CAAGAPGETGELFF.

This chain uses TRBV2 with TRBJ1-5; maybe TRBD1 (6 bases). The CDR3 contains 13 residues. Germline CDR1 reads SNHLY; CDR2 reads FYNNEI. V gave up 8 bases and J gave up 0 bases, with 8 bases separating them. The CDR3 spells CASRTDSNQPQHF. CDR3 coding DNA: TGTGCCAGCCGGACAGATAGCAATCAGCCCCAGCATTTT.

The chain employs TRBV4-1 and TRBJ2-2; perhaps TRBD1 as D (5 bases). This CDR3 has 16 amino acids. Trimming shortened V by 4 bases and J by 0 bases, and 12 bases separated the two germline ends. CDR1 is MGHRA and CDR2 is YSYEKL in the germline V gene. The chain's CDR3 is CASSPEGAPNTGELFF. CDR3 coding DNA: TGCGCCAGCAGCCCTGAAGGGGCCCCGAACACCGGGGAGCTGTTTTTT.

The V gene is TRBV10-3, the J gene TRBJ2-3, with 11 positions matching TRBD1. Germline V gene lookup returns CDR1 ENHRY and CDR2 SYGVKD. There are 15 residues in the CDR3. The CDR3: CATGGQGERTDTQYF. The CDR3 coding sequence is TGTGCTACGGGGGGACAGGGGGAGCGTACAGATACGCAGTATTTT.

This CDR3 is CASSLVLAGGAYEQYV. The CDR3 nucleotides are TGTGCCAGCAGCTTGGTACTAGCGGGGGGAGCTTACGAGCAGTACGTC. The chain recombines TRBV5-8 with TRBJ2-7, with 12 bases aligning to TRBD2. The CDR3 loop spans 16 amino acids. Germline values: CDR1 SGHTS, CDR2 YDEGEE. With V trimmed by 0 bases and J by 4 bases, 5 bases remained unmatched.

V gene TRBV19 combines with J gene TRBJ1-3, with D perhaps matching TRBD1 (5 bases). V was clipped by 7 bases and J by 3 bases, with 10 bases between them. There are 13 residues in the CDR3. In germline, CDR1 is LNHDA, CDR2 SQIVND (reference sequence). The DNA for the CDR3 is TGTGCCAGTAAGACAGTGGATGGAAACACCATATATTTT. As protein: CASKTVDGNTIYF.

This clone was picked up a small number of times. The rearrangement uses TRBV28 and TRBJ1-5; no clear D gene. This CDR3 has 12 amino acids. Trimming removed 8 bases at V and 7 bases at J, with 12 bases between. Germline V gene lookup returns CDR1 MDHEN and CDR2 SYDVKM. This CDR3 is CASREGNQPQHF. The CDR3 DNA is TGTGCCAGCCGGGAGGGTAACCAGCCCCAGCATTTT.

V is TRBV21-1 and J is TRBJ2-7; the D call TRBD1 from the table was never checked on the DNA. TRBV21-1 is a listed pseudogene. This CDR3 has 14 residues. DNA of the CDR3: TGTGCCAGCAGCAAAGTATACAGGCCGGACGAGCAGTACGTC. Encoded protein: CASSKVYRPDEQYV.

Only a few counts were recorded for this clone. The chain couples TRBV12-5 to TRBJ2-7, with 9 bases that match TRBD1. Germline V gene data show CDR1 as LGHNT and CDR2 as FRNRAP. V was clipped by 3 bases and J by 2 bases; unmatched bases: 11. This CDR3 is 17 amino acids long. The CDR3 loop reads CASGFILEGQGTYEQYF. The CDR3 bases are TGTGCTAGTGGTTTTATACTAGAGGGACAGGGAACCTACGAGCAGTACTTC.

The chain carries TRBV6-5 and TRBJ1-4; the D gene is possibly TRBD1 (5 bases). Germline V gene lookup returns CDR1 MNHEY and CDR2 SVGAGI. V gave up 7 bases and J gave up 6 bases, with 15 bases separating them. The CDR3 totals 14 residues. The CDR3 DNA reads TGTGCCAGCAAAAGGGGTGACGGTTATGAAAAACTGTTTTTT. It is translated as CASKRGDGYEKLFF.

The chain employs TRBV19 and TRBJ1-2, with D unclear. The germline V gene encodes CDR1 LNHDA and CDR2 SQIVND (reference sequence). Trimming cost V 0 bases and J 7 bases, with 18 bases left between them. This CDR3 has 16 amino acids. The CDR3 nucleotides read TGTGCCAGTAGTATAGATAAAATTGGCAGTCCCACTGGCTACACCTTC. Amino acids: CASSIDKIGSPTGYTF.

This chain connects TRBV5-4 to TRBJ2-1, with 7 bases matching TRBD2. CDR1 and CDR2 from the germline V gene are SGHNT and YYREEE (reference sequence). The CDR3 covers 15 residues. V lost 4 bases, J lost 2 bases, and 6 bases stayed unmatched. The CDR3 nucleotides read TGTGCCAGCAGCAGAGAGCGGGATCCCTACAATGAGCAGTTCTTC. It is translated as CASSRERDPYNEQFF.

The rearrangement links TRBV29-1 to TRBJ2-7; D remains unclear. The CDR3 has 12 residues. V shed 3 bases and J shed 3 bases, with 9 bases lying between them. Germline CDR1 SQVTM, CDR2 ANQGSEA. The CDR3 loop is CSVEITDYEQYF. The CDR3 DNA reads TGCAGCGTTGAGATTACAGACTACGAGCAGTACTTC.

V gene TRBV6-6 combines with J gene TRBJ1-2; unclear D gene. The V and J ends lost 6 bases and 6 bases respectively, with 5 bases between them. Germline values: CDR1 MNHNY, CDR2 SVGAGI (reference sequence). This CDR3 comprises 10 residues. In nucleotides, the CDR3 is TGTGCCAGCAGGTCTAATGGCTACACCTTC. Encoded protein: CASRSNGYTF.